The source of this T cell receptor (beta chain) is a study of vaccination and CD4 T cells after COVID-19. Study results and limitations: Among those convalescent, a median roughly 90% of reactive clones emerged solely post-vaccination. Spike mono-reactivity was shown by 304 of 307 vaccine-specific clones in convalescent patients.

V was clipped by 0 bases and J by 5 bases, with 6 bases between them. Germline loops: CDR1 KGHSH, CDR2 LQKENI. The CDR3 is 13 residues long. Cultured CD4+ T cell DNA underwent sequencing with the Oncomine TCR Beta short-read assay. TCRdb used MiXCR to reprocess the PCR reads, holding one entry per CDR3 protein. The sample holds approximately 20,000 distinct CDR3 sequences; roughly 23% are singletons and the top ten take approximately 8.6%. Regarding treatment: roughly ten-day PBMC culture with coronavirus spike peptide pools or control peptides (ViraFEST assay). ViraFEST grew antigen-specific T cells using peptide pools, then sequenced TCRs. A word on this clonotype: Its target is not known.

Specimen: cultured CD4+ T cells from blood. The gene calls are TRBV18 and TRBJ2-3; D is unclear. The sequence derives from a human donor with COVID-19. CDR3 protein: CASSPPSGDTQYF. The CDR3, as DNA: TGTGCCAGCTCACCACCATCGGGAGATACGCAGTATTTT.